The 8 T cell receptor beta chains below all came from one sample that was sequenced in a study of beta chain features in type 1 diabetes. Investigators reverse transcribed all isolated RNA, so they sequenced expressed TCRB transcripts. Profiled with immunoSEQ multiplex PCR; TCRdb holds only in-frame clones, not every one. The repertoire consists of hundreds of thousands of clones, with roughly 8% occurring once and the leading ten covering around 0.45%. The source material was central memory CD4+ T cells from blood. Every receptor here comes from a woman aged 18 to 35 in good health.

V usage is TRBV7-2 and J usage is TRBJ2-3; 10 positions agree with TRBD2. V lost 6 bases, J lost 0 bases, and 6 bases stayed unmatched. The CDR3 is made up of 16 amino acids. CDR1 SGHTA and CDR2 FQGNSA come from the germline V gene. CDR3 sequence (DNA): TGTGCCAGCAGTCGAATAGCGGGAGGAAGCACAGATACGCAGTATTTT. Translating it yields CASSRIAGGSTDTQYF.

The sample holds one count of this clone. The genes are TRBV6-5 and TRBJ2-7, with 9 positions matching TRBD1. The germline V gene has CDR1 MNHEY and CDR2 SVGAGI. The CDR3 contains 13 residues. J lost 3 bases, V lost 8 bases, and 5 bases had no gene match. The CDR3 DNA is TGTGCCAGCGCACGGACAGGGGTCTACGAGCAGTACTTC. This codes for CASARTGVYEQYF.

J is TRBJ2-7 and V is TRBV28, with D perhaps TRBD1 or TRBD2 (5 bases each). V was clipped by 4 bases and J by 3 bases, with 10 bases between them. Germline V gene lookup returns CDR1 MDHEN and CDR2 SYDVKM. The CDR3 is 13 residues long. The CDR3 here is CASSSGPIYEQYF. For the CDR3, the DNA is TGTGCCAGCAGTTCGGGACCGATCTACGAGCAGTACTTC.

This clone was seen repeatedly, ten times or more. The V and J genes are TRBV15 and TRBJ2-1; D gene unclear. Germline CDR1 LNHNV, CDR2 YYDKDF (reference sequence). The V and J ends lost 0 bases and 13 bases respectively, with 13 bases between them. The CDR3 length is 13 residues. The CDR3 nucleotides are TGTGCCACCAGCAGAGATCGAGTGCCTTCTCAGTTCTTC. This gives the protein CATSRDRVPSQFF.

This chain connects TRBV4-3 to TRBJ2-5, with no clear D. CDR3 length equals 13 residues. Trimming stripped 6 bases from V and 0 bases from J, with 8 bases between. Per the germline V gene, CDR1 is LGHNA and CDR2 is YSLEER. CDR3 region: CASSRTDQETQYF. CDR3 sequence (DNA): TGCGCCAGCAGTCGGACGGACCAAGAGACCCAGTACTTC.

J is TRBJ2-7 and V is TRBV7-9; the D gene could be TRBD1 or TRBD2 (5 bases each). CDR1 and CDR2 from the germline V gene are SEHNR and FQNEAQ (reference sequence). Trimming shortened V by 6 bases and J by 0 bases, and 12 bases separated the two germline ends. This CDR3 is built from 14 residues. CDR3: CASSPRGVSYEQYF. For the CDR3, the DNA is TGTGCCAGCAGTCCTAGGGGAGTCTCCTACGAGCAGTACTTC.

The chain has TRBV7-3 and TRBJ2-2; TRBD2 aligns across 12 bases. The trim removed 5 bases at V and 6 bases at J, leaving 4 bases unmatched. Germline V gives CDR1 SGHTA, CDR2 FQGTGA. This CDR3 contains 15 residues. The CDR3 nucleotides read TGTGCCAGCAGCCCAGGGACTAGCGGGCCCGGGGAGCTGTTTTTT. Its translation: CASSPGTSGPGELFF.

The CDR3 region is CASSESAGANVLTF. DNA of the CDR3: TGTGCCAGCAGTGAGTCAGCTGGGGCCAACGTCCTGACTTTC. The chain carries TRBV2 and TRBJ2-6; no definite D call. Germline V gene data show CDR1 as SNHLY and CDR2 as FYNNEI. V was trimmed by 3 bases and J by 2 bases, leaving 5 bases between them. The CDR3 totals 14 residues. Supplemented by reference TRBV2 and TRBJ2-6, the full variable domain reads EPEVTQTPSHQVTQMGQEVILRCVPISNHLYFYWYRQILGQKVEFLVSFYNNEISEKSEIFDDQFSVERPDGSNFTLKIRSTKLEDSAMYFCASSESAGANVLTFGAGSRLTVL.